The next 19 T cell receptor beta chains were all read from a single sample in a study of T cells in Graves' hyperthyroidism and ophthalmopathy. RNA transcripts served as the template for amplifying TCR beta CDR3 regions. A first-round RT-PCR of the TCR CDR3 used the HTBI primer set. From the multiplex PCR reads, TCRdb called clonotypes with MiXCR, one entry per CDR3 protein. The sample holds roughly 570,000 distinct CDR3 sequences, 46% seen once. Material: peripheral blood or thyroid tissue (not recorded which). The receptor set was obtained from an adult woman with Graves' disease, either hyperthyroidism or ophthalmopathy (not recorded which).

The chain employs TRBV7-2 and TRBJ1-1; D remains ambiguous. V lost 7 bases and J lost 1, with 7 bases in between. The CDR3 is made up of 12 amino acids. Germline V gene data show CDR1 as SGHTA and CDR2 as FQGNSA. The CDR3 sequence: CASKLANTEAFF. The CDR3 nucleotides are TGTGCCAGCAAGCTTGCGAACACTGAAGCTTTCTTT.

V usage is TRBV29-1 and J usage is TRBJ1-2; no clear D. Germline CDR1 is SQVTM and CDR2 is ANQGSEA. V lost 3 bases to trimming and J lost 2 bases, with 10 bases between them. This CDR3 is 13 amino acids long. This CDR3 reads CSVEGSANYGYTF. CDR3 sequence (DNA): TGCAGCGTTGAGGGGTCAGCGAACTATGGCTACACCTTC.

This clonotype was seen only a few times. An end of the junction does not agree with germline; a read error may underlie this. The rearrangement uses TRBV20-1 and TRBJ2-5; D is ambiguous. CDR3 length equals 11 residues. Germline V CDR1 and CDR2: DFQATT, SNEGSKA (reference sequence). CDR3 nucleotides: TGCAGTGCCCACATCCCAGAGAGCCAGTACTTC. Protein sequence: CSAHIPESQYF.

The V gene is TRBV2, the J gene TRBJ2-5; D gene uncertain. Germline assignment: CDR1 SNHLY and CDR2 FYNNEI. This CDR3 has 13 residues. V was trimmed by 7 bases and J by 5 bases, leaving 14 bases between them. For the CDR3, the DNA is TGTGCCAGCATTATTTCTACGCGGGAGACCCAGTACTTC. This translates into CASIISTRETQYF.

This clonotype was counted at least ten times. The genes are TRBV20-1 and TRBJ2-7, with 8 bases matching TRBD2. CDR1 DFQATT and CDR2 SNEGSKA come from the germline V gene (reference sequence). J gave up 6 bases and V 0 bases, and 7 bases lay outside the gene matches. The CDR3 extends over 14 amino acids. The CDR3 loop is CSARDPTGTSEQYF. The CDR3 DNA is TGCAGTGCTAGAGATCCCACCGGGACTAGCGAGCAGTACTTC.

This clonotype has a handful of counts. The CDR3 bases are TGCAGTGCTAGGGTTGGACAGACAGAAGGGGGTTCACCCCTCCACTTT. It translates to CSARVGQTEGGSPLHF. The V gene is TRBV20-1, the J gene TRBJ1-6; TRBD1 might be the D (6 bases). V was cut by 3 bases and J by 9 bases, with 21 bases left in between. Germline V CDR1 and CDR2: DFQATT, SNEGSKA (reference sequence). The CDR3 runs 16 residues.

This clonotype was recorded a few times. The rearrangement uses TRBV20-1 and TRBJ1-1; D unclear. The CDR3 length is 13 residues. The germline CDR1 and CDR2 sequences are DFQATT and SNEGSKA (reference sequence). V gave up 6 bases and J gave up 0 bases, with 11 bases separating them. CDR3 protein: CSARFGVNTEAFF. The DNA for the CDR3 is TGCAGTGCGAGATTTGGGGTGAACACTGAAGCTTTCTTT.

The chain employs TRBV29-1 and TRBJ2-7; no clear D gene. V was trimmed by 7 bases and J by 4 bases, leaving 17 bases between them. The CDR3 runs to 13 residues. Germline-derived CDR1 and CDR2 are SQVTM and ANQGSEA. The CDR3 DNA sequence: TGCAGCGCCAGGAACAGAGTCAGTTACGAGCAGTACTTC. Translated, it gives CSARNRVSYEQYF.

This chain links TRBV29-1 with TRBJ2-7; no clear D gene. CDR1 and CDR2 (germline): SQVTM, ANQGSEA. This CDR3 has 13 residues. Trimming stripped 6 bases from V and 2 bases from J, with 14 bases between. In DNA form, the CDR3 reads TGCAGCGTCGAGTCACCGACCGCCTACGAGCAGTACTTC. It specifies CSVESPTAYEQYF.

The chain uses TRBV6-2 or TRBV6-3 and TRBJ1-6, with D uncertain. CDR1 and CDR2 (germline): MNHEY, SVGEGT. The CDR3 runs to 9 residues. CDR3 bases: TGTGCGAATAATTCACCCCTCCACTTT. Translating it yields CANNSPLHF.

This clonotype was picked up one time. The chain couples TRBV20-1 to TRBJ1-6, with D possibly being TRBD1 (6 bases). CDR1 DFQATT and CDR2 SNEGSKA come from the germline V gene (reference sequence). Between the trimmed V and J ends, which lost 6 bases and 1 base, there was a span of 10 bases. The CDR3 has 14 residues. CDR3 DNA sequence: TGCAGTGCACCCGGACAGTCCTATAATTCACCCCTCCACTTT. It codes for CSAPGQSYNSPLHF.

This CDR3 is CASRAGSMNTEAFF. The CDR3 DNA follows: TGTGCCAGCAGAGCGGGCTCTATGAACACTGAAGCTTTCTTT. The rearrangement joins TRBV27 to TRBJ1-1, with D uncertain. This CDR3 region has 14 residues. Germline V lookup: CDR1 MNHEY, CDR2 SMNVEV (reference sequence). V was clipped by 6 bases and J by 0 bases, with 11 bases between them.

The V gene is TRBV25-1, the J gene TRBJ1-6, with D possibly TRBD1 on 6 matching bases. The CDR3 spans 14 residues. The V end was cut by 5 bases, the J end by 7 bases, with 12 bases between. The germline V gene has CDR1 MGHDK and CDR2 SYGVNS. This chain's CDR3 is CASSPQDRNSPLHF. The CDR3 DNA reads TGTGCCAGCAGTCCCCAGGACAGAAATTCACCCCTCCACTTT.

Worth noting for this clonotype: The junction differs from germline at one of its ends, possibly a read error. J is TRBJ2-6 and V is TRBV6-5; D might be TRBD2 (7 bases). The CDR3 loop spans 12 amino acids. Germline V gene sequence: CDR1 MNHEY, CDR2 SVGAGI. The CDR3 region is CASAEGGATEAF. The CDR3 DNA reads TGTGCCAGCGCCGAAGGGGGGGCAACTGAAGCTTTC.

As concerns this clonotype: At one end the junction does not follow the germline gene, possibly because of a read error. The chain is built from TRBV7-2 and TRBJ2-7; no clear D gene. The CDR3 contains 14 residues. CDR1 and CDR2 from the germline V gene are SGHTA and FQGNSA. In DNA, the CDR3 is TGTGCCAGCGGCTTGGCCACGGCCACGAACGAGCAGTACTTC. Residues: CASGLATATNEQYF.

This clonotype was counted a single time. The chain links TRBV29-1 to TRBJ2-6, with TRBD1 matching 9 bases. The CDR3 spans 16 residues. V lost 7 bases, J lost 0 bases, and 7 bases stayed unmatched. Germline CDR1 is SQVTM and CDR2 is ANQGSEA. As DNA, the CDR3 is TGCAGCGCTCAGACAGGGGGATTCTCTGGGGCCAACGTCCTGACTTTC. Translating it yields CSAQTGGFSGANVLTF.

This clonotype occurred many times. The chain joins TRBV20-1 to TRBJ2-7; D is unclear. Deletions cut 2 bases from V and 6 bases from J, with 8 bases between. The CDR3 runs to 11 residues. Per germline, CDR1 DFQATT and CDR2 SNEGSKA (reference sequence). This CDR3 is CSARPRFEQYF. In nucleotides, the CDR3 is TGCAGTGCTAGACCCAGGTTCGAGCAGTACTTC.

This chain links TRBV7-6 with TRBJ2-1; TRBD1 agrees at 9 bases. Germline values: CDR1 SGHVS, CDR2 FNYEAQ. With V trimmed by 5 bases and J by 8 bases, 7 bases remained unmatched. The CDR3 runs 14 residues. CDR3 DNA sequence: TGTGCCAGCAGCCAGGGACAGGGCAACTATGAGCAGTTCTTC. This sequence encodes CASSQGQGNYEQFF.

This clonotype has only a few counts. The V and J genes are TRBV9 and TRBJ2-7; the D gene could be TRBD1 or TRBD2 (5 bases each). Germline CDR1 is SGDLS and CDR2 is YYNGEE. This CDR3 comprises 14 residues. Trimming pared 4 bases from V and 1 base from J, leaving 12 bases between. The CDR3 loop is CASSQWDGSYEQYF. The CDR3, as DNA: TGTGCCAGCAGCCAATGGGACGGGTCCTACGAGCAGTACTTC.